These 7 T cell receptor beta chains originate from one sample sequenced in a study of somatic mutations in cytotoxic T cells in rheumatoid arthritis. Data came from immunoSEQ multiplex PCR; TCRdb stores just in-frame clones and leaves some out. The sample consists of roughly 6,800 clones, roughly 60% of them appearing once. Sequencing was done on a sample of CD8+ T cells sorted from blood. The receptors shown here come from a woman in her thirties or forties in good health.

The chain joins TRBV5-6 to TRBJ2-5, with D possibly matching TRBD2 (6 bases). The CDR3 contains 14 residues. Germline assignment: CDR1 SGHDT and CDR2 YYEEEE. V lost 0 bases and J lost 4, with 10 bases in between. The CDR3 sequence is CASSLVLARETQYF. In DNA, the CDR3 is TGTGCCAGCAGCTTGGTCCTAGCGAGAGAGACCCAGTACTTC.

The chain couples TRBV29-1 to TRBJ1-2; D gene ambiguous. V shed 4 bases and J shed 6 bases, with 12 bases lying between them. Germline V CDR1 and CDR2: SQVTM, ANQGSEA. The length of the CDR3 is 12 residues. CDR3 loop: CSVVDEANGYTF. The CDR3 DNA is TGCAGCGTTGTCGACGAGGCGAATGGCTACACCTTC.

The CDR3, as DNA: TGTGCCAGCAGCTTGATCAGTCAAGAGACCCAGTACTTC. Its protein is CASSLISQETQYF. This chain uses TRBV5-6 with TRBJ2-5; the D is unclear. This CDR3 contains 13 residues. Trimming cost V 1 base and J 2 bases, with 6 bases left between them. CDR1 is SGHDT, CDR2 YYEEEE, per germline. Looking up the rest from reference TRBV5-6 and TRBJ2-5 gives the full variable domain: DAGVTQSPTHLIKTRGQQVTLRCSPKSGHDTVSWYQQALGQGPQFIFQYYEEEERQRGNFPDRFSGHQFPNYSSELNVNALLLGDSALYLCASSLISQETQYFGPGTRLLVL.

The chain uses TRBV19 and TRBJ1-1, with TRBD1 matching 9 bases. CDR3 size: 15 residues. Germline trimming cut 7 bases from V and 8 bases from J; bases unmatched to any gene: 14. CDR1 and CDR2 from the germline V gene are LNHDA and SQIVND (reference sequence). The CDR3 nucleotides read TGTGCCAGTAACGATTTATGGACAGGGGCCTTAGAAGCTTTCTTT. As protein: CASNDLWTGALEAFF.

The rearrangement joins TRBV7-9 to TRBJ2-3, with 12 positions matching TRBD2. The CDR3 is made up of 16 amino acids. Germline V gene data show CDR1 as SEHNR and CDR2 as FQNEAQ (reference sequence). Unmatched junction bases numbered 2, after V lost 4 bases and J lost 0 bases. The CDR3 sequence: CASSSGLAGSTDTQYF. CDR3 sequence (DNA): TGTGCCAGCAGCTCCGGACTAGCGGGAAGCACAGATACGCAGTATTTT.

The CDR3 nucleotides are TGCGCCAGCAGTATCAGCGGGAGGGCCACCAGTCCAGTGTCGCAGTATTTT. Residues: CASSISGRATSPVSQYF. The chain couples TRBV5-1 to TRBJ2-3; 10 bases match TRBD2. The CDR3 consists of 17 residues. Trimming cost V 5 bases and J 10 bases; bases outside gene matches: 19. Germline V CDR1 and CDR2: SGHRS, YFSETQ.

CDR3 coding DNA: TGTGCCAGCAGCCCGCCGGTAGCCAAAAACATTCAGTACTTC. It translates to CASSPPVAKNIQYF. The chain has TRBV7-2 and TRBJ2-4, with no clear D. Germline lookup yields CDR1 SGHTA and CDR2 FQGNSA. The CDR3 loop spans 14 amino acids. With 5 bases removed from V and 0 bases from J, the gap between germline ends came to 8 bases. The variable domain in full, with the rest retrieved from reference TRBV7-2 and TRBJ2-4, is GAGVSQSPSNKVTEKGKDVELRCDPISGHTALYWYRQSLGQGLEFLIYFQGNSAPDKSGLPSDRFSAERTGGSVSTLTIQRTQQEDSAVYLCASSPPVAKNIQYFGAGTRLSVL.